This T cell receptor beta chain is drawn from a study of shared clonotypes between healthy human individuals. Terminally differentiated effector memory CD45RA+ cells were excluded from the naive CD8 cells, which were CD45RO-negative and positively selected for CCR7. CDR1 and CDR2 from the germline V gene are SGHVS and FNYEAQ. The V and J ends lost 5 bases and 6 bases, in that order; junction bases with no gene match: 15. CDR3 length: 18 amino acids. Samples underwent the assay at deep level. Authors' analysis steps: With immunoSEQ giving junction-only sequences and no quality scores, filtering differed. Profiled with immunoSEQ multiplex PCR; TCRdb holds only in-frame clones, not every one. V, J and clone size derive from that table, while D and trimming were established from the DNA sequence. Among around 2.1 million clones listed, approximately 94% were seen once. This clone came up once. Its target is unknown.

Study-wide points: When compared with the clonotypes that were shared by all four sorted-subset donors, the non-shared clonotypes turned out to have lower generation probabilities. Investigators expected sequencing depth to affect clonotype sharing among donors.

Sequencing was done on a sample of naive CD8+ T cells from PBMCs. The J gene is TRBJ2-2, the V gene TRBV7-6; TRBD2 aligns across 10 bases. The receptor was derived from a man younger than 35 in good health. Some clones in this sample may be carry-over from other donors' samples. The CDR3 region has the DNA TGTGCCAGCAGCATATCACCTGGGGTAGCGGGAGGACCCGGGGAGCTGTTTTTT. This sequence encodes CASSISPGVAGGPGELFF.